Listed here are 5 T cell receptor beta chains from one sample, sequenced in a study of blood T cell repertoires in COVID-19. Only in-frame clones appear in the TCRdb table, and some are missing; sequencing was by immunoSEQ multiplex PCR. This table holds about 220,000 clones, about 90% found once. The sample was peripheral blood. These receptors were obtained from a man in his forties with active or convalescent COVID-19.

V usage is TRBV28 and J usage is TRBJ2-1; 9 bases are a match to TRBD1. The CDR3 sequence is 14 residues long. J was trimmed by 4 bases and V by 6 bases; bases with no gene match: 4. Germline assignment: CDR1 MDHEN and CDR2 SYDVKM. DNA of the CDR3: TGTGCCAGCAGACCGGGACAGGGTTACAATGAGCAGTTCTTC. Translated: CASRPGQGYNEQFF.

V usage is TRBV18 and J usage is TRBJ2-2; TRBD2 might be the D (7 bases). Germline lookup yields CDR1 KGHSH and CDR2 LQKENI. Trimming stripped 6 bases from V and 4 bases from J, with 18 bases between. The length of the CDR3 is 16 residues. Written as DNA, the CDR3 is TGTGCCAGCTCCCCGGGTTCCGGGGGGCCCACCGGGGAGCTGTTTTTT. Its translation is CASSPGSGGPTGELFF.

The chain combines TRBV7-2 with TRBJ1-2; D unresolved. The CDR3 length is 12 residues. CDR1 and CDR2 (germline): SGHTA, FQGNSA. Deletions cut 3 bases from V and 4 bases from J, with 6 bases between. The CDR3 protein is CASSLLSYGYTF. The CDR3 DNA reads TGTGCCAGCAGCTTGCTTAGCTATGGCTACACCTTC.

V is TRBV6-6 and J is TRBJ2-4; the match to TRBD2 covers 7 bases. The CDR3 is 15 residues long. Germline V gives CDR1 MNHNY, CDR2 SVGAGI (reference sequence). V lost 4 bases and J lost 4; bases outside the gene matches: 7. This chain's CDR3 is CASSSVRGGKNIQYF. The CDR3 region has the DNA TGTGCCAGCAGTTCGGTCCGGGGAGGGAAAAACATTCAGTACTTC.

The sample holds one count of this clone. This chain joins TRBV12-5 and TRBJ1-1; D gene unclear. V lost 3 bases, J lost 4 bases, and 9 bases lay in between. The CDR3 covers 13 residues. Looked up from germline, CDR1 is LGHNT and CDR2 is FRNRAP. CDR3 nucleotide sequence: TGTGCTAGTGGTTTTATGGCAGGCACTGAAGCTTTCTTT. Translated, it gives CASGFMAGTEAFF.